Reported below is one T cell receptor (beta chain). No antigen is known for it. The sample belongs to a study of beta chain features in type 1 diabetes. At the level of the study: Age, gender and cell yields were similar between patients and healthy donors.

Every bit of the isolated RNA underwent reverse transcription, so sequencing read expressed TCRB transcripts. The data were produced by immunoSEQ multiplex PCR, yet TCRdb's version contains in-frame clones alone and is incomplete. Of some 140,000 clones listed, 9% to 9.5% are singletons. V shed 3 bases, J shed 0 bases, and the junction held 4 bases outside the gene matches. This CDR3 is 15 amino acids long. Germline lookup yields CDR1 SGHNT and CDR2 YYREEE (reference sequence). General study results and limits: Cells expressing TCR highly could be over-represented by cDNA sequencing. A pattern of fewer insertions and more deletions at VDJ junctions was seen in type 1 diabetes patients.

CD4+ cells of the naive, central memory, regulatory and stem cell-like memory types were sorted via CD45RO/CCR7/CD25/CD127/CD95/CD27. The rearrangement joins TRBV5-4 to TRBJ2-7; TRBD1 matches at 9 bases. The receptor was derived from a man in his late teens or twenties in good health. Sequenced material: central memory CD4+ T cells from blood. The CDR3 region has the DNA TGTGCCAGCAGCTGGGACAGGGCCACCTCCTACGAGCAGTACTTC. This sequence encodes CASSWDRATSYEQYF.